The 15 T cell receptor beta chains below were found in one sample sequenced in a study of shared clonotypes between healthy human individuals. Naive-designated CD8 cells lacked CD45RO, were positively enriched for CCR7, and omitted terminally differentiated effector memory CD45RA+ cells. Using immunoSEQ multiplex PCR, the repertoire was profiled, and TCRdb retains in-frame clones only, with some absent. The table has about 680,000 clones, 92% seen once. The source material was naive CD8+ T cells sorted from blood. Every receptor here comes from a man aged 25 to 40 in good health.

The chain carries TRBV5-5 and TRBJ1-1, with D possibly being TRBD1 (5 bases). Deletions cut 0 bases from V and 1 base from J, with 10 bases between. The CDR3 contains 15 residues. The germline V gene encodes CDR1 SGHKS and CDR2 YYEKEE (reference sequence). The CDR3 sequence is CASSLVLGENTEAFF. CDR3 nucleotides: TGTGCCAGCAGCTTGGTCTTGGGGGAGAACACTGAAGCTTTCTTT. Full variable domain (missing parts from reference TRBV5-5 and TRBJ1-1): DAGVTQSPTHLIKTRGQQVTLRCSPISGHKSVSWYQQVLGQGPQFIFQYYEKEERGRGNFPDRFSARQFPNYSSELNVNALLLGDSALYLCASSLVLGENTEAFFGQGTRLTVV.

The gene calls are TRBV27 and TRBJ2-7; weak D call: TRBD2 (5 bases). The CDR3 length is 16 residues. The V end lost 6 bases, the J end lost 3 bases, and 21 bases lay between the germline ends. The germline CDR1 and CDR2 sequences are MNHEY and SMNVEV (reference sequence). CDR3 in DNA: TGTGCCAGCAGACCTCTTGGCGGGTACAAGATCTACGAGCAGTACTTC. It yields the protein CASRPLGGYKIYEQYF.

The V gene is TRBV29-1, the J gene TRBJ1-3; D gene uncertain. In germline, CDR1 is SQVTM, CDR2 ANQGSEA. The CDR3 spans 12 residues. V dropped 5 bases and J dropped 2 bases, with 7 bases sitting between them. The DNA of the CDR3 is TGCAGCGTTAAGGTTGCTGGAAACACCATATATTTT. This sequence encodes CSVKVAGNTIYF.

The chain combines TRBV6-1 with TRBJ2-7; tentatively, D is TRBD1 or TRBD2 (5 bases each). Looked up from germline, CDR1 is MNHNS and CDR2 is SASEGT. Trimming took 3 bases from V and 3 from J, leaving 12 bases between them. The CDR3 is 14 amino acids. The CDR3 coding sequence is TGTGCCAGCAGTGATTTTCAGGGAGACTACGAGCAGTACTTC. This gives the protein CASSDFQGDYEQYF.

CDR3 coding DNA: TGTGCCAGCAGTCTACTTGCGGGAGGGATAAATGAGCAGTTCTTC. It translates to CASSLLAGGINEQFF. This chain connects TRBV6-6 to TRBJ2-1; 9 nucleotides match TRBD2. Germline V lookup: CDR1 MNHNY, CDR2 SVGAGI (reference sequence). The CDR3 spans 15 residues. V was clipped by 5 bases and J by 7 bases; unmatched bases: 9.

To note about this clone: No DNA is shown, since the ends of the CDR3 on it are uncertain; the CDR3 is the one TCRdb lists. The chain couples TRBV19 to TRBJ2-7; no check of the table's D call, TRBD1, against the DNA was made. The CDR3 contains 14 residues when both ends are counted. Germline assignment: CDR1 LNHDA and CDR2 SQIVND (reference sequence). The CDR3 here is CASSILASSYEQYF.

This clone appeared a few times. This could be a read error, since a much larger clone is one nucleotide away. The chain has TRBV27 and TRBJ2-5, with D possibly matching TRBD2 (5 bases). The germline V and J ends were trimmed by 3 bases and 2 bases, with 7 bases remaining between them. CDR3 length: 13 amino acids. Germline CDR1 and CDR2: MNHEY and SMNVEV (reference sequence). The CDR3 region has the DNA TGTGCCAGCAGTTTTCGGGAACAAGAGACCCAGTACTTC. As protein: CASSFREQETQYF.

The chain recombines TRBV15 with TRBJ2-1; 11 bases are shared with TRBD2. The CDR3 is 16 residues long. After removal of 8 bases from V and 7 bases from J, the junction contained 13 bases not matched to a gene. Germline CDR1 is LNHNV and CDR2 is YYDKDF (reference sequence). The CDR3 protein is CATHDATSGSGNEQFF. The CDR3 nucleotides read TGTGCCACCCATGATGCAACTAGCGGGAGTGGGAATGAGCAGTTCTTC.

This clone is a singleton in its sample. Within the sample, other DNA sequences also encode this same CDR3. The chain couples TRBV19 to TRBJ2-7; possibly TRBD1 or TRBD2 for D (6 bases each). This CDR3 spans 15 amino acids. Trimming cost V 3 bases and J 0 bases, with 12 bases left between them. Germline lookup yields CDR1 LNHDA and CDR2 SQIVND (reference sequence). CDR3 sequence: CASSIYGGRSYEQYF. CDR3 in DNA: TGTGCCAGTAGTATTTACGGGGGCCGCTCCTACGAGCAGTACTTC. Drawing the rest from reference TRBV19 and TRBJ2-7, the complete variable domain is DGGITQSPKYLFRKEGQNVTLSCEQNLNHDAMYWYRQDPGQGLRLIYYSQIVNDFQKGDIAEGYSVSREKKESFPLTVTSAQKNPTAFYLCASSIYGGRSYEQYFGPGTRLTVT.

Only one count was recorded for this clone. This chain links TRBV5-6 with TRBJ2-7, with 8 bases lining up with TRBD2. This CDR3 has 15 residues. CDR1 is SGHDT, CDR2 YYEEEE, per germline. J lost 5 bases, V lost 3 bases, and 10 bases had no gene match. This chain's CDR3 is CASSSSGGGWNEQYF. The DNA of the CDR3 is TGTGCCAGCAGCTCCTCGGGAGGGGGATGGAACGAGCAGTACTTC.

This chain links TRBV6-6 with TRBJ2-1, with D tentatively TRBD1 (6 bases). V gave up 5 bases and J gave up 3 bases, with 17 bases separating them. Germline V gene sequence: CDR1 MNHNY, CDR2 SVGAGI (reference sequence). The CDR3 contains 16 residues. The CDR3 here is CASSKDADSNYNEQFF. The CDR3 DNA follows: TGTGCCAGCAGTAAAGACGCGGACAGCAACTACAATGAGCAGTTCTTC.

As concerns this clone: The same CDR3 arises from other DNA sequences in this sample as well. V is TRBV11-2 and J is TRBJ2-7; D ambiguous. CDR1 is SGHAT and CDR2 is FQNNGV in the germline V gene. The CDR3 runs to 14 residues. V was trimmed by 1 base and J by 1 base, leaving 8 bases between them. The CDR3 coding sequence is TGTGCCAGCAGCTTAGGGGTAGATTCCTACGAGCAGTACTTC. Translating it yields CASSLGVDSYEQYF. The variable domain in full, with the rest retrieved from reference TRBV11-2 and TRBJ2-7, is EAGVAQSPRYKIIEKRQSVAFWCNPISGHATLYWYQQILGQGPKLLIQFQNNGVVDDSQLPKDRFSAERLKGVDSTLKIQPAKLEDSAVYLCASSLGVDSYEQYFGPGTRLTVT.

The gene calls are TRBV5-1 and TRBJ2-2, with TRBD1 matching over 8 bases. Losses at the gene ends were 0 bases for V and 5 bases for J; bases not matched to a gene: 3. This CDR3 is 15 amino acids long. Germline V gene data show CDR1 as SGHRS and CDR2 as YFSETQ. CDR3 DNA: TGCGCCAGCAGCTTGGCAGGGGGCGCTACCGGGGAGCTGTTTTTT. Its protein product is CASSLAGGATGELFF. Looking up the rest from reference TRBV5-1 and TRBJ2-2 gives the full variable domain: KAGVTQTPRYLIKTRGQQVTLSCSPISGHRSVSWYQQTPGQGLQFLFEYFSETQRNKGNFPGRFSGRQFSNSRSEMNVSTLELGDSALYLCASSLAGGATGELFFGEGSRLTVL.

CDR3 loop: CASSPLVGGPENTDTQYF. The CDR3 DNA is TGTGCCAGCAGCCCCCTCGTAGGCGGGCCGGAAAACACAGATACGCAGTATTTT. The chain is built from TRBV7-2 and TRBJ2-3, with D maybe TRBD2 (5 bases). The CDR3 runs to 18 residues. Germline V lookup: CDR1 SGHTA, CDR2 FQGNSA. V lost 5 bases and J 2 bases, leaving 23 bases between the germline ends.

This chain uses TRBV28 with TRBJ1-4; TRBD1 is a possible D gene (6 bases). V was cut by 2 bases and J by 8 bases, with 15 bases left in between. There are 15 residues in the CDR3. Germline lookup yields CDR1 MDHEN and CDR2 SYDVKM. CDR3 sequence: CASSLILGAREKLFF. The CDR3 bases are TGTGCCAGCAGTTTAATTTTGGGGGCTAGGGAAAAACTGTTTTTT.